The 2 T cell receptor beta chains presented below share a single source sample, sequenced in a study of T cell responses to AZD1222 COVID-19 vaccine. Libraries were prepared by immunoSEQ multiplex PCR; TCRdb keeps only in-frame clonotypes and omits some of them. The repertoire has approximately 99,000 clones, approximately 89% of them found once; the top ten carry 7.5% to 9.5%. The source was peripheral blood, collected 28 days after the second AZD1222 dose. The receptors originated from an adult who received the AZD1222 COVID-19 vaccine.

J is TRBJ1-3 and V is TRBV11-3, with TRBD1 matching 8 bases. The CDR3 is made up of 18 amino acids. The trim removed 5 bases at V and 0 bases at J, leaving 12 bases unmatched. Germline CDR1 SGHNT, CDR2 YENEEA. Here the CDR3 reads CASSPWDRRLHSGNTIYF. As DNA, the CDR3 is TGTGCCAGCAGCCCATGGGACAGGAGACTTCACTCTGGAAACACCATATATTTT.

The rearrangement uses TRBV5-1 and TRBJ1-1, with D tentatively TRBD1 (6 bases). V lost 0 bases, J lost 1 base, and 13 bases lay in between. Germline-derived CDR1 and CDR2 are SGHRS and YFSETQ. CDR3 length: 16 residues. The CDR3 bases are TGCGCCAGCAGCTTGGTGACAGGTCCAGGGAACACTGAAGCTTTCTTT. Protein product: CASSLVTGPGNTEAFF.